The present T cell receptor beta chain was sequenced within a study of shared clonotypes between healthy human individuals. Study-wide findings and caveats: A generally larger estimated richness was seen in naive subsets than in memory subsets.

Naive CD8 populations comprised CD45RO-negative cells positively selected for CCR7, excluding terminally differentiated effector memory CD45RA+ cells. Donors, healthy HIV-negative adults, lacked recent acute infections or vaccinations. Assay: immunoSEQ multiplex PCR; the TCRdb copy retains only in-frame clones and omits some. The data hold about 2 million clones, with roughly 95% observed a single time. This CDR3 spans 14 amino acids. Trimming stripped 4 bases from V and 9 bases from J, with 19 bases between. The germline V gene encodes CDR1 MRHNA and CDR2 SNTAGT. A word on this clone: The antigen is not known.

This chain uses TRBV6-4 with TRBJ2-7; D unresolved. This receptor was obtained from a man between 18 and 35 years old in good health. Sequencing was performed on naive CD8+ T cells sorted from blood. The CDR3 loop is CASSAPLDPAGQYF. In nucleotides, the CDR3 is TGTGCCAGCAGTGCCCCGCTAGACCCCGCTGGGCAGTACTTC.